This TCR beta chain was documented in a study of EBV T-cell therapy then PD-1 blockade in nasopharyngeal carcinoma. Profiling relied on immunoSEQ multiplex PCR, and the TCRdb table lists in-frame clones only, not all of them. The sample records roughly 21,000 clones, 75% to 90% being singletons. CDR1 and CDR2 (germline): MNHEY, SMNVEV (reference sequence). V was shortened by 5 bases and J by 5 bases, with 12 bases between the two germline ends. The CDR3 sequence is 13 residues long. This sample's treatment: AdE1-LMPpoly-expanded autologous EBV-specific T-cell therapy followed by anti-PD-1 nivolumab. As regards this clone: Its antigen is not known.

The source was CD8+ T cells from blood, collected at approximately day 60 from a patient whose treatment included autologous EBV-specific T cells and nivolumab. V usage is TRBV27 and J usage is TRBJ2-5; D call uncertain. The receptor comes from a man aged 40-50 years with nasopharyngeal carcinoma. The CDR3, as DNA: TGTGCCAGCAGTCAATACAAGGGTGAGACCCAGTACTTC. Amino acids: CASSQYKGETQYF.